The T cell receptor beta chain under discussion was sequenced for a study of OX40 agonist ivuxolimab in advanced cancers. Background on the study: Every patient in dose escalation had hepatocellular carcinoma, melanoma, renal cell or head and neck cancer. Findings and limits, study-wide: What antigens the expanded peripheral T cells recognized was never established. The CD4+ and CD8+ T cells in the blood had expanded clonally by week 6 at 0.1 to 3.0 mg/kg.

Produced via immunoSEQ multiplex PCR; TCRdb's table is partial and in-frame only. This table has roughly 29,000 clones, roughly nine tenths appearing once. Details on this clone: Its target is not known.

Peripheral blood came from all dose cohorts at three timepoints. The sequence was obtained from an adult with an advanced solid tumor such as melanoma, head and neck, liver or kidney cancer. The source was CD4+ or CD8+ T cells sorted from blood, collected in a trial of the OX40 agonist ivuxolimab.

In DNA, the CDR3 is TGTGCCAGCAGCGAAACAGGGGGGGCGTCTATGTTCGATGAGCAGTTCTTC. Its protein is CASSETGGASMFDEQFF. The V gene is TRBV9, the J gene TRBJ2-1; D may be TRBD1 (8 bases). The CDR3 covers 17 residues. Trimming shortened V by 3 bases and J by 8 bases, and 24 bases separated the two germline ends. Germline CDR1 reads SGDLS; CDR2 reads YYNGEE.